This T cell receptor beta chain was captured in a study of T cell repertoires in cytomegalovirus infection. Turning to the study itself: A matching HLA type, together with CMV infection, was signaled by public TCR beta signatures.

The sample holds a few counts of this clonotype. The antigen is undetermined. TCRdb re-analysed the reads in MiXCR, keeping a single row per CDR3 protein. The data hold approximately 990,000 distinct CDR3 sequences, with around 31% observed a single time. CDR1 is MNHNY and CDR2 is SVGAGI in the germline V gene (reference sequence). V lost 6 bases and J lost 0, with 9 bases in between. This CDR3 has 14 amino acids. The chain carries TRBV6-6 and TRBJ1-5, with D unclear. The TCR sequence derives from a human donor in good health (CMV status not recorded). Some clones in this sample may be carry-over from other donors' samples. Material: cultured CD8+ T cells from PBMCs, obtained from culture after CMV antigen stimulation. The DNA for the CDR3 is TGTGCCAGCAGGACACTCGATAGCAATCAGCCCCAGCATTTT. This gives the protein CASRTLDSNQPQHF.